This TCR beta chain derives from a study of T cell repertoires in cytomegalovirus infection. Study information: Through public TCR beta signatures, both CMV infection and matching HLA type were indicated.

With respect to this clonotype: The antigen remains undetermined. This may arise from a read error, as a much more abundant clone is one base away.

TCRdb independently ran MiXCR on the reads; one entry per CDR3 protein. The sample includes 310,000 or so distinct CDR3 sequences, more than 20% of them seen just once. General study points: Carriage of CMV together with the relevant HLA was identifiable through cumulative public TCR beta family frequency. HLA-C-restricted, CMV-specific TCR beta clonotypes were dominant ex vivo.

V gave up 5 bases and J gave up 5 bases; unmatched junction bases: 8. In germline, CDR1 is SGHTA, CDR2 FQGNSA. CDR3 length: 15 amino acids. The clonotype originates from a human donor in good health (CMV status not recorded). Some clones in this sample may be carry-over from other donors' samples. The V gene is TRBV7-2, the J gene TRBJ2-1, with 8 nucleotides matching TRBD2. Source material: PBMCs. The DNA of the CDR3 is TGTGCCAGCAGCCGCGTTGCGGGAGGCCACAATGAGCAGTTCTTC. It is translated as CASSRVAGGHNEQFF.